This entry is about one TCR beta chain. There are 13 residues in the CDR3. Germline V gene sequence: CDR1 KGHSH, CDR2 LQKENI. The V end was cut by 5 bases, the J end by 3 bases, with 7 bases between. This specimen comes from a study of T cell changes during pregnancy in multiple sclerosis. Assay: immunoSEQ multiplex PCR; the TCRdb copy retains only in-frame clones and omits some. This sample carries tens of thousands of clones, around 94% of them seen once, and the ten largest clones take roughly 2%. The TCR comes from a female donor in good health, enrolled as a control in a pregnancy study. This chain links TRBV18 with TRBJ2-2; D possibly corresponds to TRBD2 (5 bases). The material was peripheral blood, obtained in the third trimester of pregnancy. This CDR3 is CASSGADTGELFF. The CDR3 DNA reads TGTGCCAGCTCAGGAGCGGACACCGGGGAGCTGTTTTTT.